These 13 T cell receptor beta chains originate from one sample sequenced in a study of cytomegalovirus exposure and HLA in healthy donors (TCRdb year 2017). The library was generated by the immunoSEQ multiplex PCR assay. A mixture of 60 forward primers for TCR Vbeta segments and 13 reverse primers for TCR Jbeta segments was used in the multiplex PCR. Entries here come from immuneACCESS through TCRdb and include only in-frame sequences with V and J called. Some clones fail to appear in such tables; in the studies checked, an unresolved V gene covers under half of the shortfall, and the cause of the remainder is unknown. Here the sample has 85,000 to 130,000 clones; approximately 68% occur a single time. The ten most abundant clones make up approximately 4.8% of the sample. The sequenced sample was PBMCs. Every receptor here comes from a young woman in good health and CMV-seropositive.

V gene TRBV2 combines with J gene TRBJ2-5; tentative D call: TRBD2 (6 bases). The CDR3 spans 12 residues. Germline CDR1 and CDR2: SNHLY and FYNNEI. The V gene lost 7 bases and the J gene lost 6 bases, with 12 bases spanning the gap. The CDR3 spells CASTGESKTQYF. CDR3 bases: TGTGCCAGCACGGGGGAGTCGAAGACCCAGTACTTC.

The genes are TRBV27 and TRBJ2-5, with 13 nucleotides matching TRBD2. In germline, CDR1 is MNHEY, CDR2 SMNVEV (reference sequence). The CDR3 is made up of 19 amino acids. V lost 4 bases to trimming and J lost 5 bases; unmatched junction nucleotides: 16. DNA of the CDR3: TGTGCCAGCAGTTCCTACCGCACAGGACTAGCGGGAGTGGGGGAGACCCAGTACTTC. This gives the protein CASSSYRTGLAGVGETQYF.

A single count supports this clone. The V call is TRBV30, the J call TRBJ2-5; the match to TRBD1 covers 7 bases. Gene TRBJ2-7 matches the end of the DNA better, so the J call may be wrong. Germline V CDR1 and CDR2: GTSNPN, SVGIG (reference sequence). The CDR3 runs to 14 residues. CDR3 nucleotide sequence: TGTGCCTGGAGTGTGGCAGGGGGTGAGTACGAGCAGTACTTC. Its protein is CAWSVAGGEYEQYF.

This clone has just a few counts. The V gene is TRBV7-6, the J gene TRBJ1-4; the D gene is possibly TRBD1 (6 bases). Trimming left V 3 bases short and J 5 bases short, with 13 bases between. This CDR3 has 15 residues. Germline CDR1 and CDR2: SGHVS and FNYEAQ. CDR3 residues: CASSFAGAVNEKLFF. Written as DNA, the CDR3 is TGTGCCAGCAGCTTCGCAGGGGCGGTGAATGAAAAACTGTTTTTT.

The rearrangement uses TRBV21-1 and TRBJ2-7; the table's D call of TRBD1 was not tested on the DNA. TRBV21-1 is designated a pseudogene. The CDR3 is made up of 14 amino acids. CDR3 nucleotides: TGTGCCAGCAGCAAATGTGCCACATCCTACGAGCAGTACTTC. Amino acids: CASSKCATSYEQYF.

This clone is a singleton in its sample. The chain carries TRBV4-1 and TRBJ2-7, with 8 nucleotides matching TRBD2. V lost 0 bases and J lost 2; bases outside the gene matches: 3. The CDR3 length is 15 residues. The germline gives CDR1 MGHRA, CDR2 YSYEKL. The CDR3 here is CASSQELAVPYEQYF. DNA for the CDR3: TGCGCCAGCAGCCAAGAACTAGCGGTACCCTACGAGCAGTACTTC.

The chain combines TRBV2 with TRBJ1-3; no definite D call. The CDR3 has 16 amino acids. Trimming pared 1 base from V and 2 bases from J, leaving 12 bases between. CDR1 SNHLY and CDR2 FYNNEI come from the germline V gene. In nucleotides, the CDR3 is TGTGCCAGCAGTGAAGTAGCGGGGTTACCTGGAAACACCATATATTTT. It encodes CASSEVAGLPGNTIYF.

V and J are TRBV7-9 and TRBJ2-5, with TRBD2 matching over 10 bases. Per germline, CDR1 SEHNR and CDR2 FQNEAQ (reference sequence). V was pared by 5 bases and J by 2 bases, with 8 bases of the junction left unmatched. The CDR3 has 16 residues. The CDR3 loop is CASSRTSGAYQETQYF. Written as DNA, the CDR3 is TGTGCCAGCAGCCGGACTAGCGGAGCGTATCAAGAGACCCAGTACTTC.

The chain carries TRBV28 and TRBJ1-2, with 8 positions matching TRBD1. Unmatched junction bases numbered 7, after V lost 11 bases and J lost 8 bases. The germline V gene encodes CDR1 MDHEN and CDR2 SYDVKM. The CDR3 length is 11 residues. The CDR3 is CAGQGAGGYTF. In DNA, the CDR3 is TGTGCCGGCCAGGGGGCCGGAGGCTACACCTTC.

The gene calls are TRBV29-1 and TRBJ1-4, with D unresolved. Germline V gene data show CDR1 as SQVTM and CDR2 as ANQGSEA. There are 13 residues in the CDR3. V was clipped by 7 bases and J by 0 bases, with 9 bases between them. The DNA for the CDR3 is TGCAGCGCAAAACAAGCAACTAATGAAAAACTGTTTTTT. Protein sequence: CSAKQATNEKLFF.

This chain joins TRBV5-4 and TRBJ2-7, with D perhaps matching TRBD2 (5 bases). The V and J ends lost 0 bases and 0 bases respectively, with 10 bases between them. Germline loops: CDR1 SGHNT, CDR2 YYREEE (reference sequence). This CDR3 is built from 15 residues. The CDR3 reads CASSLGLPPSYEQYF. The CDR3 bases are TGTGCCAGCAGCTTGGGACTACCCCCCTCCTACGAGCAGTACTTC.

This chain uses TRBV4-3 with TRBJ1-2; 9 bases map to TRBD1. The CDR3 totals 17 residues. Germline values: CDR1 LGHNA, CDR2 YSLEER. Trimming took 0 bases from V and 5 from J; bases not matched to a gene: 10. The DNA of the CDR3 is TGCGCCAGCAGCCAAGATTGGGAGGACAGGGGCGGATATGGCTACACCTTC. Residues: CASSQDWEDRGGYGYTF.

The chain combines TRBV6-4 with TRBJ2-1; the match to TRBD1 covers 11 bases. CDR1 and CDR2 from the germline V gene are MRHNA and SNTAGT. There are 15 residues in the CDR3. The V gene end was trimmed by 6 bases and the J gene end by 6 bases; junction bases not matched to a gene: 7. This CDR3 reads CASRSGQGVGNEQFF. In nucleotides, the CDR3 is TGTGCCAGCAGATCGGGACAGGGGGTTGGCAATGAGCAGTTCTTC.